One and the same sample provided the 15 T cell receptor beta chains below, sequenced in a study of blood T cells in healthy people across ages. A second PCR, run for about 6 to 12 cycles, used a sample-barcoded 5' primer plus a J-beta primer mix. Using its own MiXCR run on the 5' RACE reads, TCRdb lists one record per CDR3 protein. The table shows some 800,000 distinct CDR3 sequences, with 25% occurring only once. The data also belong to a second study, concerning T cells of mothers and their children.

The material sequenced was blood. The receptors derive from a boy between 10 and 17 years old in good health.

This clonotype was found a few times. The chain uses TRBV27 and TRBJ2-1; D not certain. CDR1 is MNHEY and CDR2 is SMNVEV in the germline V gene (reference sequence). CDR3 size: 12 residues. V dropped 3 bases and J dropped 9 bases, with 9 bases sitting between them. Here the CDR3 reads CASSFGRSEQFF. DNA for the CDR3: TGTGCCAGCAGTTTCGGACGCTCTGAGCAGTTCTTC.

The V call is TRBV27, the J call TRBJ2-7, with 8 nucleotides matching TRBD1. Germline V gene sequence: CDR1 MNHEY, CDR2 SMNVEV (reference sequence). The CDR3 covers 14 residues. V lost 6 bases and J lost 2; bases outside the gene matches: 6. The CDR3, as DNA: TGTGCCAGCAGACTGACAGGGGCCCCCTACGAGCAGTACTTC. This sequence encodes CASRLTGAPYEQYF.

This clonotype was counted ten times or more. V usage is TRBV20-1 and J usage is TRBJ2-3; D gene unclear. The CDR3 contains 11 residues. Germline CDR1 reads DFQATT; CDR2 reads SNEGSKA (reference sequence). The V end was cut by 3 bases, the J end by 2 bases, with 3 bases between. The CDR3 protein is CSASFTDTQYF. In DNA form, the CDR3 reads TGCAGTGCTAGTTTCACAGATACGCAGTATTTT.

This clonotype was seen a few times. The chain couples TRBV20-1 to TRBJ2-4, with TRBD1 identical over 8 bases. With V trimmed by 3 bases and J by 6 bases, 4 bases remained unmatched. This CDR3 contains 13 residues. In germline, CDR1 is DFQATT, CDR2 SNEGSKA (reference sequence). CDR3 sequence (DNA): TGCAGTGCTAGGCAGGGGGCAGGAAACATTCAGTACTTC. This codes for CSARQGAGNIQYF.

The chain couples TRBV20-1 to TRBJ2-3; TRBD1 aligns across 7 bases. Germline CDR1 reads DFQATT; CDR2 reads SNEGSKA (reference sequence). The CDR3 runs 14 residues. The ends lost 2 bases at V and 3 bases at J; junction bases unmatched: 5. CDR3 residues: CSARHPTGTDTQYF. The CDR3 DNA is TGCAGTGCTAGACACCCGACAGGGACAGATACGCAGTATTTT.

The CDR3 loop reads CASSQGRYTEAFF. DNA for the CDR3: TGTGCCAGTAGCCAGGGCAGGTATACTGAAGCTTTCTTT. The chain combines TRBV19 with TRBJ1-1; TRBD1 is a possible D gene (5 bases). Trimming took off 6 bases at V and 5 bases at J, with 13 bases between the two ends. CDR1 is LNHDA, CDR2 SQIVND, per germline (reference sequence). The CDR3 runs to 13 residues.

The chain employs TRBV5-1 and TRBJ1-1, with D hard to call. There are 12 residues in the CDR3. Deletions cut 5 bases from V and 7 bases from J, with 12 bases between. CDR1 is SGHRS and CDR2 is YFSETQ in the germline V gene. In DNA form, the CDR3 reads TGCGCCAGCAGTCTCACGGGCGGTGAAGCTTTCTTT. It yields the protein CASSLTGGEAFF.

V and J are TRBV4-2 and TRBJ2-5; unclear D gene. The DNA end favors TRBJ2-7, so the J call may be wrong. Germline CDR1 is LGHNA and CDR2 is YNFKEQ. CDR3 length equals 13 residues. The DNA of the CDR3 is TGTGCCAGCAGCCCGGGCCCCACGGACGAGCAGTACTTC. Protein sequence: CASSPGPTDEQYF.

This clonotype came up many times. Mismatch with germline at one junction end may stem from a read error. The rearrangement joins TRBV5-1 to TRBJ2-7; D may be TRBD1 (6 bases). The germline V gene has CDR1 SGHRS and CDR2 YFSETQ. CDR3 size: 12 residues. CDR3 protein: CASSSTGYEQYF. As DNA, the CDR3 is TGTGCCAGCAGCAGTACAGGGTACGAGCAGTACTTC.

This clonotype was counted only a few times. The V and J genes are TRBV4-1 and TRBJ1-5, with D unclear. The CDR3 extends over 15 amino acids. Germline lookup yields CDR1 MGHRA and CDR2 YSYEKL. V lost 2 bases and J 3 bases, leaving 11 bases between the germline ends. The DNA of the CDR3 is TGCGCCAGCAGCCAATTGGGGAGCCCCAATCAGCCCCAGCATTTT. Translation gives CASSQLGSPNQPQHF.

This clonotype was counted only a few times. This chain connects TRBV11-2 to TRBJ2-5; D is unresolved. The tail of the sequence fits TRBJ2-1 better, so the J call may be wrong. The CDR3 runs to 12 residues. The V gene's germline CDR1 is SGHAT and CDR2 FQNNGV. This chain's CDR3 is CASSLDPGEQFF. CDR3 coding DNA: TGTGCCAGCAGCTTAGACCCTGGTGAGCAGTTCTTC.

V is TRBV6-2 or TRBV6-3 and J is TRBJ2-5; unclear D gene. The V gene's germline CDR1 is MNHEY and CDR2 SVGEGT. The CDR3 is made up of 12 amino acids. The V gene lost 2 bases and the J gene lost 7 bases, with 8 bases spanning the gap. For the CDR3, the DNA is TGTGCCAGCAGTTACATTGGCGGGACCCAGTACTTC. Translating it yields CASSYIGGTQYF.

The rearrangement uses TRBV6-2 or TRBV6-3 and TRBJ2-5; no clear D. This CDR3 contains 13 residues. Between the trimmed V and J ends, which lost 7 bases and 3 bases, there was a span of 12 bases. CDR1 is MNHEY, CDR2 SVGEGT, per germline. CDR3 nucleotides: TGTGCCAGCAATGGGCTGATGGAAGAGACCCAGTACTTC. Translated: CASNGLMEETQYF.

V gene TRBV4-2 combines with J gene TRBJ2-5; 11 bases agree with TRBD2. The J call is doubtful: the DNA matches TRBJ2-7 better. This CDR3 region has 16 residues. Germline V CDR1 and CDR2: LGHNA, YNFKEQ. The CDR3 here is CASSPQTSGTNYEQYF. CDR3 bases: TGTGCCAGCAGCCCTCAGACTAGCGGGACCAACTACGAGCAGTACTTC.

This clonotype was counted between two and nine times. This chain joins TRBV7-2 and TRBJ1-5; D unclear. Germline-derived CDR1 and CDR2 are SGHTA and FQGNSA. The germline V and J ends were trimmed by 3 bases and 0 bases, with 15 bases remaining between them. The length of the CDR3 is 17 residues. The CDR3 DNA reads TGTGCCAGCAGCTTGGCGGGAGGAGCTTATAGCAATCAGCCCCAGCATTTT. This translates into CASSLAGGAYSNQPQHF.